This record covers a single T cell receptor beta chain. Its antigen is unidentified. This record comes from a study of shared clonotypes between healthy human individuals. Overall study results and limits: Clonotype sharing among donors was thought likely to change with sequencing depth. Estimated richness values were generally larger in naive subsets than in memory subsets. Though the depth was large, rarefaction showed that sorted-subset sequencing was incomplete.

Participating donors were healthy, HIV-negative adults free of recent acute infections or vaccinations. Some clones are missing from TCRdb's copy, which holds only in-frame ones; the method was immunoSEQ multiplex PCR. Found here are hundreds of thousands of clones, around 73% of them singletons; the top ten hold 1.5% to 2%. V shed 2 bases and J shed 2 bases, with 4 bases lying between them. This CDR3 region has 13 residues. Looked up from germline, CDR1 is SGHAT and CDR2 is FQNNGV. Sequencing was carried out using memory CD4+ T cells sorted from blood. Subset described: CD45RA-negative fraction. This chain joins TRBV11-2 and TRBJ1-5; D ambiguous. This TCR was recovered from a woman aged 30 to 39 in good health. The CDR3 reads CASSLSGNQPQHF. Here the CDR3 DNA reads TGTGCCAGCAGCTTATCGGGCAATCAGCCCCAGCATTTT.